Listed below are T cell receptor beta chains from one sample, sequenced in a study of tissue T cells after allogeneic stem cell transplantation. Profiling relied on immunoSEQ multiplex PCR, and the TCRdb table lists in-frame clones only, not all of them. The sample carries about 6,300 clones, 55% to 75% recorded once. The sequenced sample was tissue from the rectum, obtained at autopsy. These receptors were obtained from a woman between 18 and 50 years old with breast cancer. CDR3s include the opening cysteine and the closing phenylalanine or tryptophan. Fields, in order: J gene, D gene, V gene, clone size, CDR3 protein, CDR3 DNA. D genes are given only for firm matches. Clone size is stated in some rows and not others, as once, few, many or a class when expanded.

J gene: TRBJ2-2
D gene: .
V gene: TRBV7-2
clone size: .
CDR3 protein: CASRTGATEELFF
CDR3 DNA: TGTGCCAGCAGGACAGGAGCCACCGAGGAGCTGTTTTTT

J gene: TRBJ1-1
D gene: .
V gene: TRBV30
clone size: .
CDR3 protein: CAWSGRRTDEEAFF
CDR3 DNA: TGTGCCTGGAGTGGCCGGAGGACAGACGAGGAAGCTTTCTTT

J gene: TRBJ1-5
D gene: .
V gene: TRBV2
clone size: few
CDR3 protein: CASRGGPDQPQHF
CDR3 DNA: TGTGCCAGCAGAGGAGGACCGGATCAGCCCCAGCATTTT

J gene: TRBJ2-7
D gene: TRBD2
V gene: TRBV11-3
clone size: once
CDR3 protein: CASSLGREPPYEQYF
CDR3 DNA: TGTGCCAGCAGCTTAGGGCGGGAGCCTCCCTACGAGCAGTACTTC

J gene: TRBJ2-5
D gene: .
V gene: TRBV5-5
clone size: .
CDR3 protein: CASSLVGTRETQYF
CDR3 DNA: TGTGCCAGCAGCTTGGTAGGAACGCGAGAGACCCAGTACTTC

J gene: TRBJ2-3
D gene: .
V gene: TRBV5-4
clone size: .
CDR3 protein: CASSYEPTDTQYF
CDR3 DNA: TGTGCCAGCAGCTATGAGCCCACAGATACGCAGTATTTT

J gene: TRBJ2-1
D gene: .
V gene: TRBV12-3/TRBV12-4
clone size: .
CDR3 protein: CASSLGPGGFF
CDR3 DNA: TGTGCCAGCAGTTTAGGCCCTGGAGGATTCTTC

J gene: TRBJ2-4
D gene: .
V gene: TRBV6-2/TRBV6-3
clone size: .
CDR3 protein: CASSWDYIQYF
CDR3 DNA: TGTGCCAGCAGTTGGGACTACATTCAGTACTTC

J gene: TRBJ1-3
D gene: .
V gene: TRBV2
clone size: .
CDR3 protein: CASSGIPFPNTIYF
CDR3 DNA: TGTGCCAGCAGTGGGATCCCCTTCCCGAACACCATATATTTT

J gene: TRBJ1-2
D gene: .
V gene: TRBV12-5
clone size: .
CDR3 protein: CASGLVRAGTDGYTF
CDR3 DNA: TGTGCTAGTGGTTTGGTACGGGCAGGGACGGATGGCTACACCTTC

J gene: TRBJ1-1
D gene: .
V gene: TRBV7-2
clone size: few
CDR3 protein: CASSLWEFTEAFF
CDR3 DNA: TGTGCCAGCAGCTTATGGGAATTCACTGAAGCTTTCTTT

J gene: TRBJ1-4
D gene: .
V gene: TRBV6-5
clone size: .
CDR3 protein: CASSYQLATTNEKLFF
CDR3 DNA: TGTGCCAGCAGTTACCAGCTAGCAACAACTAATGAAAAACTGTTTTTT

J gene: TRBJ2-2
D gene: .
V gene: TRBV5-5
clone size: .
CDR3 protein: CASSLARQGRTGELFF
CDR3 DNA: TGTGCCAGCAGCTTGGCCAGGCAGGGGCGCACCGGGGAGCTGTTTTTT

J gene: TRBJ2-7
D gene: TRBD2
V gene: TRBV7-2
clone size: .
CDR3 protein: CASSLAAGLAVGEQYF
CDR3 DNA: TGTGCCAGCAGCTTAGCGGCGGGACTAGCGGTAGGCGAGCAGTACTTC

J gene: TRBJ2-2
D gene: TRBD1
V gene: TRBV5-4
clone size: .
CDR3 protein: CAGWDRQANTGELFF
CDR3 DNA: TGTGCCGGATGGGACAGACAAGCGAACACCGGGGAGCTGTTTTTT

J gene: TRBJ2-7
D gene: .
V gene: TRBV9
clone size: .
CDR3 protein: CASSVDGQPTYEQYF
CDR3 DNA: TGTGCCAGCAGCGTAGACGGACAGCCTACCTACGAGCAGTACTTC